Shown below are 7 T cell receptor beta chains from a single sample sequenced in a study of T cells in tumors and immune-related adverse events. The protocol was immunoSEQ multiplex PCR, while the TCRdb copy is restricted to in-frame clones and leaves out a portion. The table lists around 5,000 clones, about two thirds of them singletons. The sequences come from gut tissue, collected from a patient treated with anti-PD-1 therapy. The receptors come from a female donor with metastatic renal cell carcinoma.

The chain joins TRBV5-1 to TRBJ1-1, with D possibly matching TRBD1 (5 bases). Trimming took 4 bases from V and 1 from J, leaving 17 bases between them. This CDR3 contains 16 residues. The germline V gene encodes CDR1 SGHRS and CDR2 YFSETQ. The CDR3 region is CASSQRYDRSNTEAFF. Here the CDR3 DNA reads TGCGCCAGCAGCCAACGGTACGACAGATCGAACACTGAAGCTTTCTTT. The full variable domain, completed using reference TRBV5-1 and TRBJ1-1, is KAGVTQTPRYLIKTRGQQVTLSCSPISGHRSVSWYQQTPGQGLQFLFEYFSETQRNKGNFPGRFSGRQFSNSRSEMNVSTLELGDSALYLCASSQRYDRSNTEAFFGQGTRLTVV.

The V call is TRBV6-1, the J call TRBJ1-5; D gene uncertain. Trimming pared 4 bases from V and 7 bases from J, leaving 8 bases between. Germline V gene sequence: CDR1 MNHNS, CDR2 SASEGT. The length of the CDR3 is 12 residues. The CDR3 DNA follows: TGTGCCAGCAGTGTTTCGGGGCAGCCCCAGCATTTT. This gives the protein CASSVSGQPQHF.

V is TRBV7-9 and J is TRBJ1-1; 8 nucleotides align to TRBD1. V lost 5 bases and J lost 8; bases outside the gene matches: 4. The CDR3 is 12 amino acids. CDR1 is SEHNR, CDR2 FQNEAQ, per germline (reference sequence). The CDR3 DNA is TGTGCCAGCAGCCTACAGGGGGGGGAAGCTTTCTTT. Amino acids: CASSLQGGEAFF.

V and J are TRBV11-3 and TRBJ2-1; 14 positions match TRBD2. Germline V gene lookup returns CDR1 SGHNT and CDR2 YENEEA. With 5 bases clipped from V and 8 bases from J, the junction kept 5 bases outside the gene matches. This CDR3 region has 15 residues. The CDR3 spells CASSPGLAGGDEQFF. Written as DNA, the CDR3 is TGTGCCAGCAGCCCCGGACTAGCGGGAGGCGATGAGCAGTTCTTC.

V is TRBV7-6 and J is TRBJ2-5; possibly TRBD2 for D (5 bases). This CDR3 has 14 amino acids. Per germline, CDR1 SGHVS and CDR2 FNYEAQ. V dropped 4 bases and J dropped 2 bases, with 11 bases sitting between them. The CDR3 sequence is CASSSRAVQETQYF. The CDR3 region has the DNA TGTGCCAGCAGCTCGCGGGCCGTACAAGAGACCCAGTACTTC.

This chain uses TRBV6-6 with TRBJ1-1; D gene ambiguous. Trimming took off 2 bases at V and 0 bases at J, with 4 bases between the two ends. The CDR3 extends over 13 amino acids. The germline CDR1 and CDR2 sequences are MNHNY and SVGAGI (reference sequence). The CDR3 spells CASSYEVNTEAFF. The CDR3 bases are TGTGCCAGCAGTTACGAAGTGAACACTGAAGCTTTCTTT.

This chain links TRBV7-6 with TRBJ1-2; TRBD1 is a possible D gene (5 bases). V lost 1 base and J lost 3, with 24 bases in between. Germline V CDR1 and CDR2: SGHVS, FNYEAQ. This CDR3 region has 19 residues. CDR3 sequence: CASSLVLFFWAGRDYGYTF. CDR3 DNA: TGTGCCAGCAGCTTAGTGCTCTTCTTCTGGGCAGGGAGGGACTATGGCTACACCTTC.